This TCR beta chain came from a study of blood T cell repertoires in COVID-19. The wider study: Whether acute or convalescent, the COVID-19 samples came from the United States, Italy and Spain.

Per the original methods: Amplification of reference gene primers provided the estimated nucleated cell counts. Here immunoSEQ multiplex PCR was the method, and the copy in TCRdb shows in-frame clones only, minus some. From that table come the V and J calls and clone size; the DNA was used to work out D and trimming. In the table there are under 400,000 clones, 80% to 90% of which are singletons. V was pared by 2 bases and J by 7 bases, with 9 bases between. This CDR3 is 13 amino acids long. The germline gives CDR1 LGHDT, CDR2 YNNKEL (reference sequence). This study enrolled people aged about 18 to 100 from approximately 24 US geographic areas. Participants reported their clinical history, and cohort assignment relied on those reports.

The genes are TRBV3-1 (or the pseudogene TRBV3-2) and TRBJ1-5, with D possibly matching TRBD1 (5 bases). This sequence originates from a woman in her thirties or forties with acute COVID-19. The sample comprised PBMCs or T cells enriched from blood (not recorded which). The CDR3 DNA sequence: TGTGCCAGCAGCCAAAGGGGAGGGCAGCCCCAGCATTTT. Translating it yields CASSQRGGQPQHF.